The 18 T cell receptor beta chains reported below all come from one sample, sequenced in a study of cytomegalovirus exposure and HLA in healthy donors. Here immunoSEQ multiplex PCR was the method, and the copy in TCRdb shows in-frame clones only, minus some. Of about 160,000 clones detected, less than 95% appear once; the ten largest clones hold over 2.5%. The sequenced material came from PBMCs. These receptors all stem from a woman younger than 30 in good health and CMV-seropositive.

V gene TRBV19 combines with J gene TRBJ2-3, with D maybe TRBD2 (8 bases). Germline CDR1 and CDR2: LNHDA and SQIVND (reference sequence). The CDR3 covers 16 residues. V lost 6 bases to trimming and J lost 5 bases, with 21 bases between them. In DNA form, the CDR3 reads TGTGCCAGTAGGAGTAGCGGGGCCCCAGGGGGAGATACGCAGTATTTT. Translation: CASRSSGAPGGDTQYF.

This chain uses TRBV19 with TRBJ2-7, with TRBD1 matching 11 bases. Per the germline V gene, CDR1 is LNHDA and CDR2 is SQIVND (reference sequence). The CDR3 has 14 amino acids. J lost 4 bases, V lost 3 bases, and 2 bases had no gene match. In DNA form, the CDR3 reads TGTGCCAGTAGTATGGGGACAGGGGGTTACGAGCAGTACTTC. Protein: CASSMGTGGYEQYF.

V is TRBV5-1 and J is TRBJ2-1; 8 bases agree with TRBD2. The junction had 6 bases not matched to a gene; V was cut back by 3 bases and J by 7 bases. Germline-derived CDR1 and CDR2 are SGHRS and YFSETQ. The CDR3 totals 14 residues. CDR3 nucleotides: TGCGCCAGCAGCTCCCCGGGACTAGGGAATGAGCAGTTCTTC. Its translation: CASSSPGLGNEQFF.

The DNA of the CDR3 is TGCGCCAGCAGCCAAGATAAGGCGGGTAGCTCCTACAATGAGCAGTTCTTC. It yields the protein CASSQDKAGSSYNEQFF. This chain uses TRBV4-1 with TRBJ2-1; a weak D match, TRBD2 (5 bases). This CDR3 has 17 amino acids. V lost 0 bases and J lost 0, with 12 bases in between. Germline CDR1 MGHRA, CDR2 YSYEKL.

This chain uses TRBV6-5 with TRBJ1-2; 7 bases are a match to TRBD1. Germline V gene sequence: CDR1 MNHEY, CDR2 SVGAGI. The CDR3 is 14 amino acids. J gave up 4 bases and V 0 bases, and 2 bases lay outside the gene matches. The DNA of the CDR3 is TGTGCCAGCAGTTACTCCCGGGACAGCTATGGCTACACCTTC. The encoded protein is CASSYSRDSYGYTF.

The chain recombines TRBV7-2 with TRBJ1-2, with a weak D call TRBD1 (6 bases). CDR3 length: 16 residues. CDR1 is SGHTA and CDR2 is FQGNSA in the germline V gene. Trimming removed 5 bases from V and 4 bases from J, with 20 bases in between. CDR3 sequence reads: CASSLLGGGLRYGYTF. CDR3 coding DNA: TGTGCCAGCAGCCTCCTCGGTGGGGGCCTACGCTATGGCTACACCTTC.

The chain joins TRBV7-9 to TRBJ1-4; D remains unclear. The CDR3 totals 14 residues. CDR1 SEHNR and CDR2 FQNEAQ come from the germline V gene (reference sequence). Trimming shortened V by 1 base and J by 5 bases, and 8 bases separated the two germline ends. The CDR3 bases are TGTGCCAGCAGCTTAGTATCCCAGAATGAAAAACTGTTTTTT. Encoded protein: CASSLVSQNEKLFF.

The chain links TRBV7-9 to TRBJ2-6; 9 bases match TRBD1. The CDR3 runs 16 residues. CDR1 SEHNR and CDR2 FQNEAQ come from the germline V gene (reference sequence). Trimming cost V 5 bases and J 5 bases; bases outside gene matches: 7. The CDR3 loop is CASSTGTGRWANVLTF. In DNA, the CDR3 is TGTGCCAGCAGCACTGGGACAGGGCGTTGGGCCAACGTCCTGACTTTC.

This clone is a singleton in its sample. The J gene is TRBJ1-5, the V gene TRBV7-2; TRBD1 matches 9 bases. V was pared by 2 bases and J by 7 bases, with 3 bases of the junction left unmatched. Germline V lookup: CDR1 SGHTA, CDR2 FQGNSA. CDR3 length equals 14 residues. CDR3 sequence (DNA): TGTGCCAGCAGCTTAACACAGGGGGCACAGCCCCAGCATTTT. Protein product: CASSLTQGAQPQHF. The full variable domain, with the rest looked up from reference TRBV7-2 and TRBJ1-5, is GAGVSQSPSNKVTEKGKDVELRCDPISGHTALYWYRQSLGQGLEFLIYFQGNSAPDKSGLPSDRFSAERTGGSVSTLTIQRTQQEDSAVYLCASSLTQGAQPQHFGDGTRLSIL.

The chain joins TRBV2 to TRBJ1-6; D not certain. The ends were cut back, 8 bases at V and 4 bases at J, with 21 bases in the middle. This CDR3 is 17 amino acids long. Per the germline V gene, CDR1 is SNHLY and CDR2 is FYNNEI. CDR3 amino acids: CASSERGTPAYNSPLHF. The CDR3 coding sequence is TGTGCCAGCTCCGAACGGGGAACCCCCGCTTATAATTCACCCCTCCACTTT.

The rearrangement joins TRBV7-9 to TRBJ1-5; D is ambiguous. The CDR3 is 16 residues long. Trimming stripped 2 bases from V and 3 bases from J, with 14 bases between. Per germline, CDR1 SEHNR and CDR2 FQNEAQ (reference sequence). The CDR3 nucleotides are TGTGCCAGCAGCTTAAATACAGCTTCTTTCAATCAGCCCCAGCATTTT. Protein: CASSLNTASFNQPQHF.

V and J are TRBV5-4 and TRBJ2-7; 7 positions agree with TRBD1. Germline V CDR1 and CDR2: SGHNT, YYREEE (reference sequence). The ends lost 2 bases at V and 4 bases at J; junction bases unmatched: 3. This CDR3 comprises 13 residues. The chain's CDR3 is CASSFQQGYEQYF. DNA of the CDR3: TGTGCCAGCAGCTTTCAACAGGGGTACGAGCAGTACTTC.

This clone has a single count. This chain links TRBV28 with TRBJ2-1, with 16 bases identical to TRBD2. V dropped 5 bases and J dropped 6; count of bases not matched to a gene: 4. Germline V gives CDR1 MDHEN, CDR2 SYDVKM. The CDR3 contains 16 residues. CDR3 in amino acids: CASSPGTSGRANEQFF. DNA of the CDR3: TGTGCCAGCAGTCCTGGGACTAGCGGGAGGGCCAATGAGCAGTTCTTC.

V gene TRBV13 combines with J gene TRBJ2-1; 10 bases line up with TRBD2. The V gene end was trimmed by 5 bases and the J gene end by 5 bases; junction bases not matched to a gene: 9. CDR1 and CDR2 from the germline V gene are PRHDT and FYEKMQ (reference sequence). CDR3 size: 16 residues. Here the CDR3 reads CASSLTTSGSDNEQFF. In DNA form, the CDR3 reads TGTGCCAGCAGCCTGACGACTAGCGGGTCGGACAATGAGCAGTTCTTC.

Of note for this clone: Other DNA sequences in the same sample also yield this CDR3. The rearrangement joins TRBV5-6 to TRBJ2-5; TRBD2 is a possible D gene (6 bases). Germline values: CDR1 SGHDT, CDR2 YYEEEE. This CDR3 contains 13 residues. V shed 0 bases and J shed 4 bases, with 7 bases lying between them. The CDR3 region has the DNA TGTGCCAGCAGCTTGGTACTAGCAGAGACCCAGTACTTC. It encodes CASSLVLAETQYF.

This chain uses TRBV23-1 with TRBJ2-3; D is undetermined. TRBV23-1 is an ORF for which the function is uncertain. V lost 4 bases to trimming and J lost 0 bases, with 14 bases between them. The CDR3 consists of 16 residues. The DNA of the CDR3 is TGCGCCAGCAGTCTTTTCAGGATTCCTAGCACAGATACGCAGTATTTT. Translating gives CASSLFRIPSTDTQYF.

The chain joins TRBV2 to TRBJ2-1; 11 nucleotides match TRBD2. With 7 bases clipped from V and 4 bases from J, the junction kept 6 bases outside the gene matches. Germline V gene sequence: CDR1 SNHLY, CDR2 FYNNEI. CDR3 size: 15 residues. The CDR3 DNA sequence: TGTGCCAGCATGACTAGCGGGAATTCGTACAATGAGCAGTTCTTC. Amino acid sequence: CASMTSGNSYNEQFF.

The chain uses TRBV27 and TRBJ2-7; D is possibly TRBD1 (5 bases). Germline lookup yields CDR1 MNHEY and CDR2 SMNVEV (reference sequence). This CDR3 has 14 amino acids. Trimming took 6 bases from V and 2 from J, leaving 14 bases between them. CDR3 in amino acids: CASSLGPLPYEQYF. The CDR3 region has the DNA TGTGCCAGCAGCTTGGGGCCTTTACCCTACGAGCAGTACTTC.